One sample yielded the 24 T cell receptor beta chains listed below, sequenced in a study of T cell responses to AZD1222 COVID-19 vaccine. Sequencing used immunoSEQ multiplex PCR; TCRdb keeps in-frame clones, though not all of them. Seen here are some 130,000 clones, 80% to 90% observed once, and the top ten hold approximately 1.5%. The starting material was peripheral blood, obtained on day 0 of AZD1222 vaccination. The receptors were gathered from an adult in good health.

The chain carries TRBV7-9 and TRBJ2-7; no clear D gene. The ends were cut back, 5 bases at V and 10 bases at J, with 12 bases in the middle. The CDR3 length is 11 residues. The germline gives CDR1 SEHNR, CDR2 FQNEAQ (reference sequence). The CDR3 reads CASSTGPSQYF. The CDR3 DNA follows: TGTGCCAGCAGCACTGGACCCAGCCAGTACTTC.

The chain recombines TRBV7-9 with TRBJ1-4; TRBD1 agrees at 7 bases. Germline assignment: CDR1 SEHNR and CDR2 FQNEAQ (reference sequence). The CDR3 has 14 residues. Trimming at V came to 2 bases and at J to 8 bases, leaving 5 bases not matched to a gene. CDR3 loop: CASSLQGGGEKLFF. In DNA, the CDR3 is TGTGCCAGCAGCTTACAGGGGGGAGGAGAAAAACTGTTTTTT. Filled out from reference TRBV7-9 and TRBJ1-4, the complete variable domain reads DTGVSQNPRHKITKRGQNVTFRCDPISEHNRLYWYRQTLGQGPEFLTYFQNEAQLEKSRLLSDRFSAERPKGSFSTLEIQRTEQGDSAMYLCASSLQGGGEKLFFGSGTQLSVL.

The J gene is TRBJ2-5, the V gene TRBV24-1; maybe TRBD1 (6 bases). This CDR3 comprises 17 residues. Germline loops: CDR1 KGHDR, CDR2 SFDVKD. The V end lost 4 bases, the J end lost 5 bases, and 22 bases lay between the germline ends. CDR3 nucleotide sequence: TGTGCCACCAGTGACCTCTCGAGGGGGTCCTATTGGGAGACCCAGTACTTC. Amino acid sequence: CATSDLSRGSYWETQYF.

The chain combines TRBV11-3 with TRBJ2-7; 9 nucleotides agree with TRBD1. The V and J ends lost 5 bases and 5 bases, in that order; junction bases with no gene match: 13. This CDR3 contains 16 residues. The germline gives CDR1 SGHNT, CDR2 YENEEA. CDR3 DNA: TGTGCCAGCAGCAGCTACAACCGGGACAGGGCCCACGAGCAGTACTTC. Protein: CASSSYNRDRAHEQYF.

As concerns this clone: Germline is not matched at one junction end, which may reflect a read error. The CDR3 here is CASSLAGTSGRSYNEQFF. CDR3 coding DNA: TGTGCCAGCAGCCTAGCCGGGACTAGCGGACGCTCCTACAATGAGCAGTTCTTC. The rearrangement uses TRBV7-2 and TRBJ2-1; TRBD2 agrees at 11 bases. Germline CDR1 and CDR2: SGHTA and FQGNSA. The CDR3 spans 18 residues.

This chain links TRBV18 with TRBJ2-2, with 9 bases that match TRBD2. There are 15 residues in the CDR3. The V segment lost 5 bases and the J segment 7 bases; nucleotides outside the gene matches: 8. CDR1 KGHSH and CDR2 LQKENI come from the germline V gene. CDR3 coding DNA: TGTGCCAGCTCAGTCCCCGGGACTAGCCTCGGGGAGCTGTTTTTT. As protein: CASSVPGTSLGELFF.

CDR3 sequence: CASSPETLRNTIYF. The CDR3 region has the DNA TGCGCCAGCAGCCCCGAAACCCTTAGAAACACCATATATTTT. The chain couples TRBV5-1 to TRBJ1-3; no clear D. The CDR3 sequence is 14 residues long. CDR1 is SGHRS, CDR2 YFSETQ, per germline. The ends were cut back, 4 bases at V and 5 bases at J, with 13 bases in the middle.

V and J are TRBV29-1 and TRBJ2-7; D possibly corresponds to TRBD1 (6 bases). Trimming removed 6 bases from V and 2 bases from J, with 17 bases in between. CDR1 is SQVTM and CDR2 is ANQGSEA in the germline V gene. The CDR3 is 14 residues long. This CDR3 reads CSVVGDTTPYEQYF. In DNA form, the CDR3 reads TGCAGCGTCGTAGGGGACACAACTCCCTACGAGCAGTACTTC.

CDR3: CASSLTVMNTEAFF. The CDR3 DNA is TGTGCCAGCAGCTTAACGGTGATGAACACTGAAGCTTTCTTT. The chain employs TRBV5-4 and TRBJ1-1, with D unclear. The length of the CDR3 is 14 residues. Germline V CDR1 and CDR2: SGHNT, YYREEE (reference sequence). Trimming pared 2 bases from V and 0 bases from J, leaving 8 bases between. Variable domain in full (rest from reference TRBV5-4 and TRBJ1-1): ETGVTQSPTHLIKTRGQQVTLRCSSQSGHNTVSWYQQALGQGPQFIFQYYREEENGRGNFPPRFSGLQFPNYSSELNVNALELDDSALYLCASSLTVMNTEAFFGQGTRLTVV.

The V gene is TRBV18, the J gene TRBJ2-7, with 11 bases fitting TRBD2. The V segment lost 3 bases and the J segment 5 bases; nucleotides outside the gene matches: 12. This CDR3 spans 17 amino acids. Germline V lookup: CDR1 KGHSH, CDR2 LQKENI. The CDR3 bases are TGTGCCAGCTCACCTCCCCCTCTACTAGCGGGAGTAGACGAGCAGTACTTC. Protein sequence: CASSPPPLLAGVDEQYF.

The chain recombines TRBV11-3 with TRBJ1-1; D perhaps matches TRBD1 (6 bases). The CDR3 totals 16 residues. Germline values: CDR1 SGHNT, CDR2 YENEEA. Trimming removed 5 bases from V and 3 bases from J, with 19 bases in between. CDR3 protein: CASSPTISDSYTEAFF. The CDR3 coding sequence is TGTGCCAGCAGCCCGACAATTTCGGACAGTTACACTGAAGCTTTCTTT.

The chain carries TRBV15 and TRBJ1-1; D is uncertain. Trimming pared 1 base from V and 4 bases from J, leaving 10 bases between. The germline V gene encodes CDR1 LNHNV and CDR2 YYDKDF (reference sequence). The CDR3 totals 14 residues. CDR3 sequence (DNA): TGTGCCACCAGCAGAGTCGGGATAGGCACTGAAGCTTTCTTT. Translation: CATSRVGIGTEAFF. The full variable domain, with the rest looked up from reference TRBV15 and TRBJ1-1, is DAMVIQNPRYQVTQFGKPVTLSCSQTLNHNVMYWYQQKSSQAPKLLFHYYDKDFNNEADTPDNFQSRRPNTSFCFLDIRSPGLGDTAMYLCATSRVGIGTEAFFGQGTRLTVV.

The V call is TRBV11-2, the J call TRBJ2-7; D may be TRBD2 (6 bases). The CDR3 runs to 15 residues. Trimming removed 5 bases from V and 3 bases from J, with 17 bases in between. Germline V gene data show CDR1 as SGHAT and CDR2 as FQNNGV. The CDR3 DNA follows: TGTGCCAGCAGCCTTGGGGCTAGCGTGGACTACGAGCAGTACTTC. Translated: CASSLGASVDYEQYF.

CDR3 coding DNA: TGTGCCTGGAGAAGGGGAAATAACTATGGCTACACCTTC. Amino acids: CAWRRGNNYGYTF. This sequence joins TRBV30 and TRBJ1-2; D might be TRBD1 (5 bases). The CDR3 sequence is 13 residues long. Germline V CDR1 and CDR2: GTSNPN, SVGIG (reference sequence). Trimming cost V 3 bases and J 1 base, with 9 bases left between them. Together with reference TRBV30 and TRBJ1-2, the CDR3 gives the full variable domain: SQTIHQWPATLVQPVGSPLSLECTVEGTSNPNLYWYRQAAGRGLQLLFYSVGIGQISSEVPQNLSASRPQDRQFILSSKKLLLSDSGFYLCAWRRGNNYGYTFGSGTRLTVV.

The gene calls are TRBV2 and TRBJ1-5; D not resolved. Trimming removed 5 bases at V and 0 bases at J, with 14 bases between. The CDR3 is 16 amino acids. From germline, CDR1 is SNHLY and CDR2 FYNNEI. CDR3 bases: TGTGCCAGCAGTCCCATCTCAAACCCTAGCAATCAGCCCCAGCATTTT. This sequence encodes CASSPISNPSNQPQHF.

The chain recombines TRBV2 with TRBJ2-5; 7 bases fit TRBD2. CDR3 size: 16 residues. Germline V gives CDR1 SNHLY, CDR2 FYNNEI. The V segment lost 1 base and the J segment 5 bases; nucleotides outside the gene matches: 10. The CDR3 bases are TGTGCCAGCAGTGAAGGTGGAGGCGGGGGACCGGAGACCCAGTACTTC. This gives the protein CASSEGGGGGPETQYF. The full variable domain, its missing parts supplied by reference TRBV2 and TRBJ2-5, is EPEVTQTPSHQVTQMGQEVILRCVPISNHLYFYWYRQILGQKVEFLVSFYNNEISEKSEIFDDQFSVERPDGSNFTLKIRSTKLEDSAMYFCASSEGGGGGPETQYFGPGTRLLVL.

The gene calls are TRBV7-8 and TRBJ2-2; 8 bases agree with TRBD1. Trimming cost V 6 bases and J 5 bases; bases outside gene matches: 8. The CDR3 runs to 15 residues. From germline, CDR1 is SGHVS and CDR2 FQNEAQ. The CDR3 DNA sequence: TGTGCCAGCAGTCTGACAGGGGATCAAACCGGGGAGCTGTTTTTT. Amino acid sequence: CASSLTGDQTGELFF.

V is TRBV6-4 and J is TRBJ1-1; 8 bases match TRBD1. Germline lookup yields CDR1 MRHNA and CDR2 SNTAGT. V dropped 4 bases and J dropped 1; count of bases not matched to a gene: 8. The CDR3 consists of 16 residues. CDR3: CASSVSGGTGNTEAFF. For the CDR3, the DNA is TGTGCCAGCAGTGTGAGTGGAGGGACAGGGAACACTGAAGCTTTCTTT.

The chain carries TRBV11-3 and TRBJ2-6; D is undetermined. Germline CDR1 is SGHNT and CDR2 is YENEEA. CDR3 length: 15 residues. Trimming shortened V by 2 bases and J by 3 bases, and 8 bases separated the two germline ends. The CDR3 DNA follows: TGTGCCAGCAGCTTAATAGGGTTTGGGGCCAACGTCCTGACTTTC. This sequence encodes CASSLIGFGANVLTF.

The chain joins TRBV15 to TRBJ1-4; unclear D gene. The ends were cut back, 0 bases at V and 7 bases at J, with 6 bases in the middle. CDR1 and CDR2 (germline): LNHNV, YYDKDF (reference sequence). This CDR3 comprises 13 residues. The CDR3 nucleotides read TGTGCCACCAGCAGAGAGTCCTTTGAAAAACTGTTTTTT. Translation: CATSRESFEKLFF.

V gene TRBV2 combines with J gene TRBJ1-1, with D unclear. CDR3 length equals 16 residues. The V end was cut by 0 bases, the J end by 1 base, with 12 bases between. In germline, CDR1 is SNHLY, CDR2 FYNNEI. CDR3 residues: CASSEALYGRNTEAFF. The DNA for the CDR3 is TGTGCCAGCAGTGAAGCCTTATATGGGAGGAACACTGAAGCTTTCTTT.

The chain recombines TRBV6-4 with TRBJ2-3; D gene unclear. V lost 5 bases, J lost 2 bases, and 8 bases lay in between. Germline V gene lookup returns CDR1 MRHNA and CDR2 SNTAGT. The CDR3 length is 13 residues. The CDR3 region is CASSLRPTDTQYF. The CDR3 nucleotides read TGTGCCAGCAGTCTTAGACCCACAGATACGCAGTATTTT.

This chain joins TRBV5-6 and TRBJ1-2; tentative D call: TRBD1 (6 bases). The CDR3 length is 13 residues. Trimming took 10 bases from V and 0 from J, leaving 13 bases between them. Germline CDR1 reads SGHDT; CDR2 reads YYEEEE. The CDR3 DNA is TGTGCCTCAGGGGAAACAACTAACTATGGCTACACCTTC. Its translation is CASGETTNYGYTF.

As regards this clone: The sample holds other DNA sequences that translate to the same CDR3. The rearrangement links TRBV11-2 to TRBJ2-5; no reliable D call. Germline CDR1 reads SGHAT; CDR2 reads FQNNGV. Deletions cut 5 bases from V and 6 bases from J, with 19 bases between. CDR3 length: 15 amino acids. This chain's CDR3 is CASSRQDLTVKTQYF. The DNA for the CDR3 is TGTGCCAGCAGCCGTCAGGACCTAACTGTGAAGACCCAGTACTTC. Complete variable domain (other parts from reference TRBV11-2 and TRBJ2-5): EAGVAQSPRYKIIEKRQSVAFWCNPISGHATLYWYQQILGQGPKLLIQFQNNGVVDDSQLPKDRFSAERLKGVDSTLKIQPAKLEDSAVYLCASSRQDLTVKTQYFGPGTRLLVL.